Shown below are 16 T cell receptor beta chains from a single sample sequenced in a study of blood T cell repertoires in COVID-19. The method was immunoSEQ multiplex PCR; TCRdb's version includes in-frame clones alone and lacks a portion of them. The data show about 130,000 clones, over 80% seen once. The sequencing sample was made of peripheral blood. These receptors all come from a man aged 40-49 years with active or convalescent COVID-19.

This rearrangement joins TRBV6-5 to TRBJ1-6; a weak D match, TRBD1 (5 bases). Between the trimmed V and J ends, which lost 4 bases and 1 base, there was a span of 11 bases. Germline V gives CDR1 MNHEY, CDR2 SVGAGI. The CDR3 loop spans 16 amino acids. The chain's CDR3 is CASSSRQTSYNSPLHF. In DNA, the CDR3 is TGTGCCAGCAGTTCTCGACAGACGTCCTATAATTCACCCCTCCACTTT.

The V gene is TRBV18, the J gene TRBJ2-3, with D possibly matching TRBD2 (6 bases). CDR1 and CDR2 (germline): KGHSH, LQKENI. Trimming stripped 2 bases from V and 4 bases from J, with 10 bases between. There are 14 residues in the CDR3. In DNA form, the CDR3 reads TGTGCCAGCTCACCAACGCTAGCGCCAGATACGCAGTATTTT. Translating gives CASSPTLAPDTQYF.

The genes are TRBV6-1 and TRBJ1-2; unclear D gene. The CDR3 consists of 16 residues. Germline V gene lookup returns CDR1 MNHNS and CDR2 SASEGT. The V end was cut by 4 bases, the J end by 7 bases, with 22 bases between. CDR3 in DNA: TGTGCCAGCAGTGGAGGCGGTGGGCGAGCGACTATTGGCTACACCTTC. Translation gives CASSGGGGRATIGYTF.

The chain couples TRBV7-2 to TRBJ1-6; 10 bases align to TRBD1. Germline-derived CDR1 and CDR2 are SGHTA and FQGNSA. The length of the CDR3 is 16 residues. J was trimmed by 4 bases and V by 3 bases; bases with no gene match: 3. In DNA, the CDR3 is TGTGCCAGCAGCTTGGGACAGGGGTTTTATAATTCACCCCTCCACTTT. Translated: CASSLGQGFYNSPLHF.

The chain carries TRBV7-9 and TRBJ1-2, with TRBD1 as a possible D gene (6 bases). CDR1 and CDR2 from the germline V gene are SEHNR and FQNEAQ (reference sequence). The CDR3 loop spans 12 amino acids. Deletions cut 7 bases from V and 8 bases from J, with 14 bases between. The CDR3 coding sequence is TGTGCCAGCAACCCAGTGGGGGCCGGCTACACCTTC. It is translated as CASNPVGAGYTF.

This chain joins TRBV24-1 and TRBJ1-1, with TRBD1 matching over 8 bases. Trimming at V came to 7 bases and at J to 0 bases, leaving 6 bases not matched to a gene. This CDR3 comprises 15 residues. Germline V gene data show CDR1 as KGHDR and CDR2 as SFDVKD. The CDR3 DNA reads TGTGCCACCAGCGATAGGACAGGGATGAACACTGAAGCTTTCTTT. Translated: CATSDRTGMNTEAFF.

The chain links TRBV12-3 or TRBV12-4 to TRBJ2-3, with D uncertain. Trimming removed 6 bases at V and 3 bases at J, with 4 bases between. The CDR3 covers 11 residues. CDR3 residues: CASRRTDTQYF. The CDR3 DNA reads TGTGCCAGCAGGAGGACAGATACGCAGTATTTT.

This chain joins TRBV24-1 and TRBJ2-3; the match to TRBD2 covers 8 bases. This CDR3 is built from 16 residues. The V gene's germline CDR1 is KGHDR and CDR2 SFDVKD. V lost 4 bases to trimming and J lost 7 bases; unmatched junction nucleotides: 12. CDR3 loop: CATSDTGGQEKHTQYF. The CDR3 nucleotides are TGTGCCACCAGTGACACGGGGGGGCAGGAGAAGCATACGCAGTATTTT.

This chain joins TRBV7-3 and TRBJ2-1; 9 nucleotides agree with TRBD2. Germline V gene data show CDR1 as SGHTA and CDR2 as FQGTGA. The CDR3 covers 15 residues. V lost 3 bases, J lost 7 bases, and 7 bases stayed unmatched. The DNA of the CDR3 is TGTGCCAGCAGCTTGCGGGGGGGCAGTTCGAATGAGCAGTTCTTC. It specifies CASSLRGGSSNEQFF.

The CDR3 DNA sequence: TGCGCCAGCAGCTTGAGCGGGGGGGCGAATGAGCAGTTCTTC. This translates into CASSLSGGANEQFF. This chain links TRBV5-1 with TRBJ2-1, with TRBD2 identical over 10 bases. V gave up 1 base and J gave up 7 bases; unmatched junction bases: 2. Germline assignment: CDR1 SGHRS and CDR2 YFSETQ. The CDR3 loop spans 14 amino acids.

J is TRBJ1-1 and V is TRBV14, with D unresolved. This CDR3 is 19 amino acids long. The germline CDR1 and CDR2 sequences are SGHDN and FVKESK. V shed 0 bases and J shed 2 bases, with 22 bases lying between them. CDR3 sequence: CASSQDRLTGRTGNTEAFF. The CDR3 bases are TGTGCCAGCAGCCAAGATCGATTAACTGGTAGAACGGGAAACACTGAAGCTTTCTTT. The full variable domain, completed using reference TRBV14 and TRBJ1-1, is EAGVTQFPSHSVIEKGQTVTLRCDPISGHDNLYWYRRVMGKEIKFLLHFVKESKQDESGMPNNRFLAERTGGTYSTLKVQPAELEDSGVYFCASSQDRLTGRTGNTEAFFGQGTRLTVV.

The count of this clone is one. V usage is TRBV7-3 and J usage is TRBJ2-3; 12 nucleotides align to TRBD1. The V segment lost 6 bases and the J segment 6 bases; nucleotides outside the gene matches: 7. CDR3 length: 15 amino acids. The germline V gene encodes CDR1 SGHTA and CDR2 FQGTGA. DNA for the CDR3: TGTGCCAGCAGTATAGAGGGACAGGGGGCGGATACGCAGTATTTT. Its protein product is CASSIEGQGADTQYF.

V gene TRBV6-5 combines with J gene TRBJ1-4; maybe TRBD1 (6 bases). From germline, CDR1 is MNHEY and CDR2 SVGAGI. The ends were cut back, 2 bases at V and 2 bases at J, with 9 bases in the middle. The CDR3 has 15 residues. DNA for the CDR3: TGTGCCAGCAGTTACCGGGGGGCGACTAATGAAAAACTGTTTTTT. It specifies CASSYRGATNEKLFF.

In its sample, this clone was seen once. The chain recombines TRBV6-5 with TRBJ1-1; D unresolved. Trimming left V 2 bases short and J 0 bases short, with 4 bases between. The CDR3 runs 13 residues. Germline V gene lookup returns CDR1 MNHEY and CDR2 SVGAGI. The CDR3: CASSYDMNTEAFF. In nucleotides, the CDR3 is TGTGCCAGCAGTTACGACATGAACACTGAAGCTTTCTTT.

This clone was seen a few times. The rearrangement links TRBV9 to TRBJ2-2; 10 nucleotides match TRBD2. CDR1 and CDR2 (germline): SGDLS, YYNGEE. After removal of 3 bases from V and 5 bases from J, the junction contained 7 bases not matched to a gene. The CDR3 length is 16 residues. CDR3 sequence reads: CASSEAGGQGTGELFF. CDR3 sequence (DNA): TGTGCCAGCAGCGAAGCGGGGGGGCAGGGAACCGGGGAGCTGTTTTTT.

The rearrangement uses TRBV12-5 and TRBJ1-2; the D is unclear. V was pared by 2 bases and J by 7 bases, with 8 bases between. The CDR3 loop spans 12 amino acids. Germline V gives CDR1 LGHNT, CDR2 FRNRAP. The CDR3 here is CASGLSGAGYTF. Written as DNA, the CDR3 is TGTGCTAGTGGTTTGTCAGGTGCTGGCTACACCTTC.